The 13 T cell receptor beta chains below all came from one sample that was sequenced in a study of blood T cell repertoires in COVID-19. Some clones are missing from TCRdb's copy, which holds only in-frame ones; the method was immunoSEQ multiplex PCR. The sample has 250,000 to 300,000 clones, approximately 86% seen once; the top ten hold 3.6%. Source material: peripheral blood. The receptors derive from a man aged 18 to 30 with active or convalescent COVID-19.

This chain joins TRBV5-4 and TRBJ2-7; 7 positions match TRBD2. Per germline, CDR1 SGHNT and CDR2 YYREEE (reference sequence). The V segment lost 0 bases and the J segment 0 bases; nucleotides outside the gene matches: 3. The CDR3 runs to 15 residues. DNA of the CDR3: TGTGCCAGCAGCTTGGGACTAGCCGACTCCTACGAGCAGTACTTC. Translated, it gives CASSLGLADSYEQYF.

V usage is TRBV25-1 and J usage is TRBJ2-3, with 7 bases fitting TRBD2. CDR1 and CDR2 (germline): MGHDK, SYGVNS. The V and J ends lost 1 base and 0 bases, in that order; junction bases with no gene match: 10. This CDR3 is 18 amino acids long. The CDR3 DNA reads TGTGCCAGCAGTGAATTCGGGGAGGGTCATTCTAGCACAGATACGCAGTATTTT. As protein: CASSEFGEGHSSTDTQYF.

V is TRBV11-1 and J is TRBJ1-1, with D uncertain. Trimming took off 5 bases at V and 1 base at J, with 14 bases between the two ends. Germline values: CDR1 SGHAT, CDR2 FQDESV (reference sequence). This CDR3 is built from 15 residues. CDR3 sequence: CASSRHAYGNTEAFF. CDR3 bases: TGTGCCAGCAGCCGACACGCTTATGGGAACACTGAAGCTTTCTTT.

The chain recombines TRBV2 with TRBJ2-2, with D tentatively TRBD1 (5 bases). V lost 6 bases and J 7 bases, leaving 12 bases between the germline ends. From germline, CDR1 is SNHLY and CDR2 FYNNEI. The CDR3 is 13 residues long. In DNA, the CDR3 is TGTGCCAGCAGAGAAACAGGCGACGGGGAGCTGTTTTTT. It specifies CASRETGDGELFF.

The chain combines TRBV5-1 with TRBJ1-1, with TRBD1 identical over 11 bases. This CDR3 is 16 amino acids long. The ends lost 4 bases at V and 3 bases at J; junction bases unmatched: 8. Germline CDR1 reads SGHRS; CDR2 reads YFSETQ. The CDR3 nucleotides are TGCGCCAGCAGCCAAAAGGACAGGGGGCCGTACACTGAAGCTTTCTTT. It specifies CASSQKDRGPYTEAFF.

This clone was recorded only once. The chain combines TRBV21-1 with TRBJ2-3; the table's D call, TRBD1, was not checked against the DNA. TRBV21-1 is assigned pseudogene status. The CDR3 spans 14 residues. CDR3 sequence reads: CASSKDGQPDTQYF. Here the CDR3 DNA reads TGTGCCAGCAGCAAAGACGGACAGCCAGATACGCAGTATTTT.

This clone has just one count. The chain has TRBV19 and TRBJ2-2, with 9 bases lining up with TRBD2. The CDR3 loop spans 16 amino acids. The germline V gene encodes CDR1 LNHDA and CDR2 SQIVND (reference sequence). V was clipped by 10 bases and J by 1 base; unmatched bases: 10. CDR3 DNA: TGTGCCACCAGGCTAGCGGGATTGTTGAACACCGGGGAGCTGTTTTTT. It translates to CATRLAGLLNTGELFF. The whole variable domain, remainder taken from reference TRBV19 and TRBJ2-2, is DGGITQSPKYLFRKEGQNVTLSCEQNLNHDAMYWYRQDPGQGLRLIYYSQIVNDFQKGDIAEGYSVSREKKESFPLTVTSAQKNPTAFYLCATRLAGLLNTGELFFGEGSRLTVL.

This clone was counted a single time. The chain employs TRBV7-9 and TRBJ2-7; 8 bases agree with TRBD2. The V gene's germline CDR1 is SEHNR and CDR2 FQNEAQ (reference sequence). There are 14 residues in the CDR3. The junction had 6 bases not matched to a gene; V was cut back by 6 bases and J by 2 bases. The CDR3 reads CASSLLAATYEQYF. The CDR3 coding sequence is TGTGCCAGCAGTCTACTAGCGGCCACCTACGAGCAGTACTTC.

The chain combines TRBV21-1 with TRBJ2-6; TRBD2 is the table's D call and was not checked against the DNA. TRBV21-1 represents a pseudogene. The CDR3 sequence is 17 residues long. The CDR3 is CASGAGPFCSGANVLTF. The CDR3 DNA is TGTGCCAGCGGGGCGGGACCTTTCTGCTCTGGGGCCAACGTCCTGACTTTC.

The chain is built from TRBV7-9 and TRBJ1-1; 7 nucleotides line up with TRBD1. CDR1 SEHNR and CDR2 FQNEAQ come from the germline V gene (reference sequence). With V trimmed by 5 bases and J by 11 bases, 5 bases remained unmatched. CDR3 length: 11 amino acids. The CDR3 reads CASSPQGRAFF. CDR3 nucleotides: TGTGCCAGCAGCCCACAGGGGAGGGCTTTCTTT. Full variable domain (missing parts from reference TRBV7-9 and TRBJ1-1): DTGVSQNPRHKITKRGQNVTFRCDPISEHNRLYWYRQTLGQGPEFLTYFQNEAQLEKSRLLSDRFSAERPKGSFSTLEIQRTEQGDSAMYLCASSPQGRAFFGQGTRLTVV.

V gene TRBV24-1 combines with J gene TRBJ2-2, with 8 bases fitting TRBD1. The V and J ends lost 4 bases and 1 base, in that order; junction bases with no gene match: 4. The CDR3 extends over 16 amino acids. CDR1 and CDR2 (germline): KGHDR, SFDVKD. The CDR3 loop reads CATSETGTGNTGELFF. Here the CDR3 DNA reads TGTGCCACCAGTGAAACCGGGACAGGGAACACCGGGGAGCTGTTTTTT.

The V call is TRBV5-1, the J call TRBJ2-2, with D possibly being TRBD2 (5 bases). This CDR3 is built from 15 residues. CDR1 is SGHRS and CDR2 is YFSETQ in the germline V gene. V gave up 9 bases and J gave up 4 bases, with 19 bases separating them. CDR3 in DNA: TGCGCCACCCAAGAGGCTAGCCTAGGCACCGGGGAGCTGTTTTTT. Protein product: CATQEASLGTGELFF.

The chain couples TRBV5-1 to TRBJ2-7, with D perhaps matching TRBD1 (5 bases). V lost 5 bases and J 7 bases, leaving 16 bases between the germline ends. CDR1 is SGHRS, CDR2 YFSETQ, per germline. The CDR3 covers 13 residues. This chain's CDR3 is CASRLGQGREQYF. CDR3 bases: TGCGCCAGCAGGCTTGGCCAGGGTAGAGAGCAGTACTTC.